One sample yielded the 27 T cell receptor beta chains listed below, sequenced in a study of read filtering for tumor transcriptome and immune sequencing. Molecular barcoded adaptors covering alpha/delta and beta/gamma chains were used on roughly 400 ng RNA. TCRdb processed the reads anew with MiXCR; each CDR3 protein has one entry. This table has over 50,000 distinct CDR3 sequences, about 21% appearing once. Sample: a population of CD138-negative cells sorted from bone marrow. All receptors derive from a donor aged 40 or older with multiple myeloma.

As concerns this clonotype: A much more abundant neighbour one base away suggests this may be a read error. This rearrangement joins TRBV12-3 or TRBV12-4 to TRBJ1-5, with 10 bases fitting TRBD1. This CDR3 has 15 amino acids. Here the CDR3 reads CASSPGTGDNRPQHF. As DNA, the CDR3 is TGTGCCAGCAGCCCCGGGACAGGGGATAATCGGCCCCAGCATTTT.

This clonotype was seen more than once but under ten times. The chain combines TRBV28 with TRBJ2-5; TRBD1 matches at 7 bases. J lost 2 bases, V lost 5 bases, and 8 bases had no gene match. Looked up from germline, CDR1 is MDHEN and CDR2 is SYDVKM. The CDR3 is 15 residues long. The CDR3 spells CASSEDRLSQETQYF. The CDR3 bases are TGTGCCAGCAGTGAGGACAGGCTTTCTCAAGAGACCCAGTACTTC.

By frequency in the sample, this clonotype is medium-sized. This chain joins TRBV11-1 and TRBJ2-1; no reliable D call. From germline, CDR1 is SGHAT and CDR2 FQDESV (reference sequence). The CDR3 is 16 amino acids. With 0 bases removed from V and 7 bases from J, the gap between germline ends came to 16 bases. The CDR3 is CASSLARPLSPNEQFF. The CDR3 coding sequence is TGTGCCAGCAGCTTAGCGCGTCCCTTAAGTCCGAATGAGCAGTTCTTC.

This clonotype was recorded only once. A far larger clone is one nucleotide away, so this likely arose from a read error. Here the CDR3 reads CASSLTGQQLSNEELFF. The CDR3 DNA sequence: TGTGCCAGCAGCCTCACAGGGCAGCAGTTGTCTAATGAAGAACTGTTTTTT. V is TRBV7-8 and J is TRBJ1-4, with D perhaps TRBD1 (6 bases). Germline CDR1 reads SGHVS; CDR2 reads FQNEAQ. The CDR3 is 17 residues long.

This clonotype has at least ten counts. The rearrangement joins TRBV7-3 to TRBJ2-5, with 7 nucleotides matching TRBD1. J lost 3 bases, V lost 3 bases, and 1 base had no gene match. The CDR3 is 13 amino acids. Germline loops: CDR1 SGHTA, CDR2 FQGTGA. DNA for the CDR3: TGTGCCAGCAGCTTCGACAGGGAAGAGACCCAGTACTTC. Translation gives CASSFDREETQYF.

This clonotype was seen repeatedly, ten times or more. The chain combines TRBV7-2 with TRBJ2-6, with D perhaps matching TRBD2 (6 bases). Germline values: CDR1 SGHTA, CDR2 FQGNSA. Trimming cost V 5 bases and J 4 bases, with 6 bases left between them. The CDR3 runs 13 residues. The CDR3: CASSAGGANVLTF. In nucleotides, the CDR3 is TGTGCCAGCAGCGCGGGGGGGGCCAACGTCCTGACTTTC.

The sample holds many counts of this clonotype. The rearrangement joins TRBV20-1 to TRBJ1-5, with D possibly matching TRBD1 (6 bases). Germline V gene sequence: CDR1 DFQATT, CDR2 SNEGSKA (reference sequence). V was clipped by 0 bases and J by 2 bases, with 11 bases between them. The length of the CDR3 is 15 residues. The CDR3 loop reads CSARDLGAGNQPQHF. The DNA of the CDR3 is TGCAGTGCTAGAGATTTGGGGGCTGGCAATCAGCCCCAGCATTTT.

At least ten counts were recorded for this clonotype. CDR3 loop: CSAVASGNYEQYF. DNA of the CDR3: TGCAGTGCTGTGGCTAGCGGGAACTACGAGCAGTACTTC. The rearrangement links TRBV20-1 to TRBJ2-7; the match to TRBD2 covers 9 bases. The J segment lost 3 bases and the V segment lost 5 bases, leaving 5 bases of the junction unmatched. There are 13 residues in the CDR3. Per germline, CDR1 DFQATT and CDR2 SNEGSKA (reference sequence).

In the case of this clonotype: In this CDR3 the conserved last residue, phenylalanine or tryptophan, is missing, so a read error is likely. This chain connects TRBV29-1 to TRBJ2-3; D possibly matches TRBD1 or TRBD2 (6 bases each). The CDR3 runs to 12 residues. Germline CDR1 and CDR2: SQVTM and ANQGSEA. V lost 6 bases to trimming and J lost 10 bases, with 17 bases between them. The CDR3 DNA reads as TGCAGCGTCCGGGGGCCACCGGGACCGCAGTATTTA. Its protein is CSVRGPPGPQYL.

This clonotype was recorded many times. The chain joins TRBV29-1 to TRBJ2-2, with 11 bases that match TRBD2. Germline CDR1 and CDR2: SQVTM and ANQGSEA. CDR3 length: 17 amino acids. The V and J ends lost 4 bases and 1 base, in that order; junction bases with no gene match: 8. This chain's CDR3 is CSVGGSGRAGNTGELFF. The CDR3 DNA reads as TGCAGCGTTGGCGGTAGCGGGAGGGCCGGGAACACCGGGGAGCTGTTTTTT.

Remarks on this clonotype: A much larger clone is a single base away; this may be a read error. The V and J genes are TRBV5-1 and TRBJ1-1; 7 bases map to TRBD1. The CDR3 sequence is 14 residues long. V lost 4 bases to trimming and J lost 1 base; unmatched junction nucleotides: 4. Germline V gives CDR1 SGHRS, CDR2 YFSETQ. The CDR3 coding sequence is TGCGCCAGCAGCGCAAGGGGGCCGAACACTGAAGCTTTCTTT. Translation: CASSARGPNTEAFF.

The chain recombines TRBV29-1 with TRBJ1-5, with TRBD1 as a possible D gene (5 bases). The germline V and J ends were trimmed by 5 bases and 4 bases, with 15 bases remaining between them. This CDR3 spans 14 amino acids. Germline V gene sequence: CDR1 SQVTM, CDR2 ANQGSEA. CDR3 bases: TGCAGCGTTAGGGGCTCGGGGATGAATCAGCCCCAGCATTTT. As protein: CSVRGSGMNQPQHF.

There are a few counts of this clonotype. The chain recombines TRBV19 with TRBJ2-4; D is perhaps TRBD2 (5 bases). This CDR3 has 15 amino acids. The germline gives CDR1 LNHDA, CDR2 SQIVND (reference sequence). V was cut by 10 bases and J by 8 bases, with 24 bases left in between. CDR3 region: CATRGLLRDLDIQYF. The CDR3 region has the DNA TGTGCCACCCGCGGACTCCTGAGAGATTTGGACATTCAGTACTTC. Full variable domain (remainder filled in from reference TRBV19 and TRBJ2-4): DGGITQSPKYLFRKEGQNVTLSCEQNLNHDAMYWYRQDPGQGLRLIYYSQIVNDFQKGDIAEGYSVSREKKESFPLTVTSAQKNPTAFYLCATRGLLRDLDIQYFGAGTRLSVL.

This clonotype was seen ten or more times. This chain uses TRBV5-1 with TRBJ2-1, with TRBD2 matching over 7 bases. V trimming: 0 bases; J trimming: 12 bases; junction bases outside the gene matches: 12. CDR3 size: 15 residues. The germline gives CDR1 SGHRS, CDR2 YFSETQ. Here the CDR3 DNA reads TGCGCCAGCAGCTTGGTTGGCGGGCGGGAGTTCGGGCAGTTCTTC. It codes for CASSLVGGREFGQFF.

By share, this clonotype counts as medium-sized. The chain combines TRBV29-1 with TRBJ2-1; 8 bases align to TRBD2. V shed 8 bases and J 9 bases; nucleotides not matched to a gene: 6. In germline, CDR1 is SQVTM, CDR2 ANQGSEA. The CDR3 contains 11 residues. CDR3 sequence: CSLASGFEQFF. The DNA for the CDR3 is TGCAGCCTGGCTAGCGGGTTTGAGCAGTTCTTC.

With regard to this clonotype: This may be a read error: a much more frequent sequence differs by one nucleotide. In this CDR3 the conserved last residue, phenylalanine or tryptophan, is missing, so a read error is likely. The chain uses TRBV29-1 and TRBJ1-5, with D unresolved. The CDR3 has 12 amino acids. Germline loops: CDR1 SQVTM, CDR2 ANQGSEA. The V gene lost 4 bases and the J gene lost 3 bases, with 7 bases spanning the gap. The CDR3, as DNA: TGCAGCGTTGGCGGGTACAATCAGCCCCAGCATCTT. Translation gives CSVGGYNQPQHL.

This clonotype was observed many times. The chain uses TRBV28 and TRBJ2-3, with 9 bases that match TRBD2. The CDR3 runs to 15 residues. With V trimmed by 5 bases and J by 6 bases, 9 bases remained unmatched. The germline gives CDR1 MDHEN, CDR2 SYDVKM. This CDR3 is CASSPTSGLMDTQYF. CDR3 DNA: TGTGCCAGCAGTCCGACTAGCGGCCTCATGGATACGCAGTATTTT.

The V gene is TRBV20-1, the J gene TRBJ2-7; 9 bases match TRBD2. The CDR3 is made up of 16 amino acids. V lost 7 bases and J lost 6; bases outside the gene matches: 19. Germline loops: CDR1 DFQATT, CDR2 SNEGSKA (reference sequence). The CDR3 region is CSVNPTIRTSVVEQYF. DNA of the CDR3: TGCAGTGTTAATCCGACCATCAGGACTAGCGTTGTCGAGCAGTACTTC.

Concerning this clonotype: This clone may be a read error of a much larger clone one base away. The CDR3 does not close with the conserved phenylalanine or tryptophan, likely indicating a read error. This chain links TRBV5-1 with TRBJ1-5, with D unresolved. Germline assignment: CDR1 SGHRS and CDR2 YFSETQ. The CDR3 sequence is 14 residues long. The V and J ends lost 0 bases and 5 bases respectively, with 9 bases between them. The CDR3 DNA is TGCGCCAGCAGCTTGGTACCGATGGATCAGCCCCAGCATCTT. Its translation is CASSLVPMDQPQHL.

With respect to this clonotype: This sequence may be a read error, since a much larger clone differs from it by one base. The rearrangement links TRBV20-1 to TRBJ1-6; 7 bases map to TRBD1. The germline V gene encodes CDR1 DFQATT and CDR2 SNEGSKA (reference sequence). Trimming at V came to 5 bases and at J to 11 bases, leaving 12 bases not matched to a gene. The CDR3 spans 14 residues. CDR3 in DNA: TGCAGTGCTCTTACGACAGGGAAGAATCCACCCCTCCACTTT. It specifies CSALTTGKNPPLHF.

This clonotype was found a few times. This chain links TRBV7-3 with TRBJ2-5, with 15 positions matching TRBD2. J gave up 5 bases and V 5 bases, and 3 bases lay outside the gene matches. Germline V gives CDR1 SGHTA, CDR2 FQGTGA. This CDR3 comprises 15 residues. The CDR3 bases are TGTGCCAGCAGCCCCGGGACTAGCGGGAGGGAGACCCAGTACTTC. Translated: CASSPGTSGRETQYF.

This clonotype was counted many times. The chain combines TRBV5-1 with TRBJ2-7; D is unresolved. Germline-derived CDR1 and CDR2 are SGHRS and YFSETQ. Trimming took off 4 bases at V and 0 bases at J, with 14 bases between the two ends. The CDR3 length is 15 residues. CDR3 coding DNA: TGCGCCAGCAGCCAAGACCCTCACCTCTCCTACGAGCAGTACTTC. Translation gives CASSQDPHLSYEQYF.

This clonotype rates as medium-sized. V is TRBV20-1 and J is TRBJ2-5; the D gene is possibly TRBD2 (7 bases). The CDR3 runs 14 residues. Trimming cost V 0 bases and J 5 bases, with 13 bases left between them. Germline V gene lookup returns CDR1 DFQATT and CDR2 SNEGSKA (reference sequence). DNA of the CDR3: TGCAGTGCTAGAGAGGGAGGGGGGCTCGAGACCCAGTACTTC. The encoded protein is CSAREGGGLETQYF.

Details on this clonotype: This is likely a read error, given that the CDR3 carries no conserved phenylalanine or tryptophan at its end. CDR3 coding DNA: TGCGGTGCAGGGGACACTTCCAACACTGAAGCTTTCCTT. Its protein product is CGAGDTSNTEAFL. V usage is TRBV20-1 and J usage is TRBJ1-1; D is possibly TRBD1 (6 bases). The V gene's germline CDR1 is DFQATT and CDR2 SNEGSKA (reference sequence). The CDR3 is 13 amino acids.

This clonotype was counted between two and nine times. The chain is built from TRBV10-2 and TRBJ1-5, with no clear D. Germline CDR1 reads WSHSY; CDR2 reads SAAADI. V lost 4 bases, J lost 1 base, and 11 bases lay in between. The length of the CDR3 is 15 residues. The CDR3 DNA reads as TGCGCCAGCAGTGTTGAGGGTTTAAGCAATCAGCCCCAGCATTTT. Amino acids: CASSVEGLSNQPQHF.

This sequence joins TRBV20-1 and TRBJ2-7, with 10 nucleotides matching TRBD2. Germline V gives CDR1 DFQATT, CDR2 SNEGSKA (reference sequence). V trimming: 3 bases; J trimming: 0 bases; junction bases outside the gene matches: 8. This CDR3 is built from 16 residues. The CDR3 nucleotides read TGCAGTGCTAGTGTACTAGCGGGGCGGAGCTCCTACGAGCAGTACTTC. Its protein product is CSASVLAGRSSYEQYF.

This clonotype was seen many times. The gene calls are TRBV20-1 and TRBJ1-2, with D maybe TRBD1 (5 bases). This CDR3 spans 13 amino acids. CDR1 is DFQATT, CDR2 SNEGSKA, per germline (reference sequence). Trimming removed 6 bases at V and 8 bases at J, with 19 bases between. In nucleotides, the CDR3 is TGCAGTGCCACCGCTATAGGGACGCAAGGCTACACCTTC. It is translated as CSATAIGTQGYTF.